A single sample gave rise to the 29 T cell receptor beta chains below, sequenced in a study of identical twins. Via MiXCR, TCRdb re-called the 5' RACE reads, giving one row per CDR3 protein. The sample carries 1.5 million or so distinct CDR3 sequences, less than 40% recorded once. The specimen was cord blood. The receptors come from a newborn girl in good health.

This clonotype was observed many times. The J gene is TRBJ2-1, the V gene TRBV29-1, with 11 nucleotides matching TRBD2. V lost 6 bases and J lost 8; bases outside the gene matches: 12. Germline V gene sequence: CDR1 SQVTM, CDR2 ANQGSEA. This CDR3 spans 15 amino acids. CDR3 protein: CSVRTSGLSTDEQFF. The CDR3 DNA follows: TGCAGCGTAAGGACTAGCGGGCTGAGTACCGATGAGCAGTTCTTC.

The V and J genes are TRBV21-1 and TRBJ2-3; TRBD1, the table's D call, was not compared with the DNA. TRBV21-1 is a pseudogene segment. CDR3 size: 16 residues. CDR3 residues: CASSKRPQSSTDTQYF. The CDR3, as DNA: TGTGCCAGCAGCAAAAGGCCCCAGTCTAGCACAGATACGCAGTATTTT.

The chain couples TRBV28 to TRBJ2-5; tentatively, D is TRBD2 (6 bases). The J call may be faulty, since TRBJ2-7 better matches the DNA end. Per the germline V gene, CDR1 is MDHEN and CDR2 is SYDVKM. The CDR3 is 13 amino acids. The chain's CDR3 is CATLEPGLYEQYF. For the CDR3, the DNA is TGTGCCACGCTGGAGCCGGGACTCTACGAGCAGTACTTC.

The chain combines TRBV20-1 with TRBJ2-1, with D perhaps assigned TRBD1 or TRBD2 (6 bases each). V was pared by 5 bases and J by 4 bases, with 18 bases between. The CDR3 totals 15 residues. CDR1 and CDR2 from the germline V gene are DFQATT and SNEGSKA (reference sequence). CDR3 loop: CSASLRGPTYNEQFF. Written as DNA, the CDR3 is TGCAGTGCTTCCCTACGGGGGCCCACTTACAATGAGCAGTTCTTC.

A remark on this clonotype: It is likely a read error, because the conserved phenylalanine at the end of the CDR3 is missing. The gene calls are TRBV20-1 and TRBJ2-7; D not certain. Germline lookup yields CDR1 DFQATT and CDR2 SNEGSKA (reference sequence). The CDR3 is 13 amino acids. Trimming shortened V by 6 bases and J by 3 bases, and 15 bases separated the two germline ends. CDR3 in amino acids: CSARPSLDYEQYL. For the CDR3, the DNA is TGCAGTGCAAGACCAAGCCTAGACTACGAGCAGTACTTA.

The genes are TRBV7-9 and TRBJ2-5; possibly TRBD1 for D (5 bases). V dropped 2 bases and J dropped 3 bases, with 13 bases sitting between them. The CDR3 has 15 residues. The V gene's germline CDR1 is SEHNR and CDR2 FQNEAQ (reference sequence). This CDR3 reads CASSLIQGQEETQYF. CDR3 coding DNA: TGTGCCAGCAGCTTAATTCAGGGCCAGGAAGAGACCCAGTACTTC. The full variable domain, its missing parts supplied by reference TRBV7-9 and TRBJ2-5, is DTGVSQNPRHKITKRGQNVTFRCDPISEHNRLYWYRQTLGQGPEFLTYFQNEAQLEKSRLLSDRFSAERPKGSFSTLEIQRTEQGDSAMYLCASSLIQGQEETQYFGPGTRLLVL.

At least ten counts were recorded for this clonotype. This chain links TRBV3-1 with TRBJ2-7, with D hard to call. Trimming took 2 bases from V and 3 from J, leaving 14 bases between them. CDR3 size: 15 residues. In germline, CDR1 is LGHDT, CDR2 YNNKEL (reference sequence). The CDR3 region is CASSQNLDRYYEQYF. The DNA for the CDR3 is TGTGCCAGCAGCCAAAATCTGGACCGATACTACGAGCAGTACTTC.

The DNA of the CDR3 is TGTGCCAGCAGCTTAGATACTAGCGTCCAAACCGGGGAGCTGTTTTTT. It yields the protein CASSLDTSVQTGELFF. The chain uses TRBV11-2 and TRBJ2-2, with 7 positions matching TRBD2. Germline V gene lookup returns CDR1 SGHAT and CDR2 FQNNGV. This CDR3 has 16 amino acids. The junction had 6 bases not matched to a gene; V was cut back by 0 bases and J by 5 bases.

V gene TRBV5-1 combines with J gene TRBJ2-3; 12 positions agree with TRBD2. The CDR3 is 18 residues long. The V and J ends lost 2 bases and 5 bases, in that order; junction bases with no gene match: 12. CDR1 and CDR2 (germline): SGHRS, YFSETQ. CDR3 amino acids: CASSFPRSTSGSGDTQYF. CDR3 in DNA: TGCGCCAGCAGCTTTCCGAGGTCGACTAGCGGGAGTGGAGATACGCAGTATTTT. Complete variable domain (other parts from reference TRBV5-1 and TRBJ2-3): KAGVTQTPRYLIKTRGQQVTLSCSPISGHRSVSWYQQTPGQGLQFLFEYFSETQRNKGNFPGRFSGRQFSNSRSEMNVSTLELGDSALYLCASSFPRSTSGSGDTQYFGPGTRLTVL.

The chain uses TRBV4-1 and TRBJ1-1, with D unresolved. V was clipped by 0 bases and J by 3 bases, with 5 bases between them. Germline V CDR1 and CDR2: MGHRA, YSYEKL. There are 13 residues in the CDR3. In DNA form, the CDR3 reads TGCGCCAGCAGCCAAGAGGGTTACACTGAAGCTTTCTTT. It codes for CASSQEGYTEAFF.

The CDR3 region is CSVDGASGNTIYF. The CDR3 DNA sequence: TGCAGCGTGGACGGGGCCTCTGGAAACACCATATATTTT. The genes are TRBV29-1 and TRBJ1-3, with D maybe TRBD1 (5 bases). CDR3 size: 13 residues. Germline V gene lookup returns CDR1 SQVTM and CDR2 ANQGSEA. Trimming took off 6 bases at V and 0 bases at J, with 9 bases between the two ends.

A word on this clonotype: The junction shows a germline mismatch at one end, possibly a read error. CDR3 DNA: TGTGCCAGCAGTTTGGACAGTAATCAGCCCCGGCATTTT. Translating gives CASSLDSNQPRHF. The chain is built from TRBV12-3 or TRBV12-4 and TRBJ1-5; possible D gene TRBD1, 6 bases. The CDR3 extends over 13 amino acids.

This clonotype was observed a few times. V gene TRBV5-1 combines with J gene TRBJ2-5; D gene uncertain. Matching the DNA end better, TRBJ2-7 makes the J call doubtful. Germline V gene data show CDR1 as SGHRS and CDR2 as YFSETQ. The CDR3 is made up of 13 amino acids. The CDR3 DNA follows: TGCGCCAGCAGCTTGGCTGTGTTCGACGAGCAGTACTTC. It is translated as CASSLAVFDEQYF.

On this clonotype itself: The junction departs from germline at one end; a sequencing error may be responsible. The CDR3 region is CASSVGGGELQETRYF. CDR3 DNA: TGTGCCAGCAGCGTAGGTGGGGGAGAGCTCCAAGAGACCCGGTACTTC. This chain links TRBV9 with TRBJ2-5; D may correspond to TRBD1 or TRBD2 (5 bases each). The CDR3 length is 16 residues. Germline-derived CDR1 and CDR2 are SGDLS and YYNGEE.

The rearrangement uses TRBV21-1 and TRBJ1-1; the table assigns TRBD1, which was not confirmed against the DNA. TRBV21-1 is a pseudogene locus. The CDR3 is made up of 14 amino acids. The CDR3 sequence is CASSKQGVNTKAFF. CDR3 DNA sequence: TGTGCCAGCAGCAAACAGGGGGTGAACACTAAAGCTTTCTTT.

This chain uses TRBV28 with TRBJ2-5; 10 bases map to TRBD2. From germline, CDR1 is MDHEN and CDR2 SYDVKM. Unmatched junction bases numbered 18, after V lost 6 bases and J lost 11 bases. CDR3 length equals 16 residues. CDR3 sequence reads: CASRPPRLAGLNEQYF. The CDR3 coding sequence is TGTGCCAGCAGGCCCCCACGACTAGCGGGCCTTAATGAGCAGTACTTC. The full variable domain, its missing parts supplied by reference TRBV28 and TRBJ2-5, is DVKVTQSSRYLVKRTGEKVFLECVQDMDHENMFWYRQDPGLGLRLIYFSYDVKMKEKGDIPEGYSVSREKKERFSLILESASTNQTSMYLCASRPPRLAGLNEQYFGPGTRLLVL.

This clonotype was picked up many times. The J gene is TRBJ1-2, the V gene TRBV27; no definite D call. The CDR3 contains 13 residues. Trimming left V 0 bases short and J 2 bases short, with 4 bases between. The germline CDR1 and CDR2 sequences are MNHEY and SMNVEV (reference sequence). The CDR3 is CASSLSFNYGYTF. CDR3 coding DNA: TGTGCCAGCAGTTTATCGTTCAACTATGGCTACACCTTC.

The rearrangement links TRBV3-1 to TRBJ2-5, with 10 bases that match TRBD1. Germline V gives CDR1 LGHDT, CDR2 YNNKEL (reference sequence). The V segment lost 0 bases and the J segment 11 bases; nucleotides outside the gene matches: 15. There are 17 residues in the CDR3. Here the CDR3 reads CASSQDWTGGCGNEQYF. Here the CDR3 DNA reads TGTGCCAGCAGCCAAGATTGGACAGGGGGATGCGGAAATGAGCAGTACTTC.

This clonotype was counted a few times. The chain employs TRBV3-1 and TRBJ1-2, with TRBD1 matching over 7 bases. Germline V gene lookup returns CDR1 LGHDT and CDR2 YNNKEL (reference sequence). The length of the CDR3 is 14 residues. V gave up 0 bases and J gave up 6 bases; unmatched junction bases: 4. The CDR3 DNA follows: TGTGCCAGCAGCCAAGAAGTGACAGGGAATGGCTACACCTTC. Amino acid sequence: CASSQEVTGNGYTF.

The rearrangement links TRBV20-1 to TRBJ1-1; D gene unclear. CDR1 DFQATT and CDR2 SNEGSKA come from the germline V gene (reference sequence). This CDR3 comprises 16 residues. Between the trimmed V and J ends, which lost 5 bases and 0 bases, there was a span of 19 bases. For the CDR3, the DNA is TGCAGTGCTCATACACTAAACGGGGTCATGAACACTGAAGCTTTCTTT. It is translated as CSAHTLNGVMNTEAFF.

In this sample, this clonotype turned up a few times. V and J are TRBV10-3 and TRBJ2-7; D may be TRBD2 (6 bases). The CDR3 spans 16 residues. Germline V gives CDR1 ENHRY, CDR2 SYGVKD. Trimming pared 3 bases from V and 1 base from J, leaving 16 bases between. DNA of the CDR3: TGTGCCATCAGTGAAGGGAGGACGAGATCGTCCTACGAGCAGTACTTC. It encodes CAISEGRTRSSYEQYF.

The gene calls are TRBV7-8 and TRBJ1-5, with D possibly matching TRBD1 (6 bases). This CDR3 is 16 amino acids long. Germline V gene sequence: CDR1 SGHVS, CDR2 FQNEAQ. Trimming left V 5 bases short and J 5 bases short, with 19 bases between. CDR3: CASSARTVGFDQPQHF. The CDR3 nucleotides are TGTGCCAGCAGCGCACGGACAGTGGGGTTCGATCAGCCCCAGCATTTT.

This clonotype was seen once. The rearrangement uses TRBV4-1 and TRBJ2-4; 11 bases map to TRBD1. The end of the DNA fits TRBJ2-7 better, so the J call may be wrong. CDR1 MGHRA and CDR2 YSYEKL come from the germline V gene. The CDR3 contains 14 residues. CDR3 residues: CASSQRTGGCEQYF. CDR3 sequence (DNA): TGCGCCAGCAGCCAAAGGACAGGGGGCTGCGAGCAGTACTTC.

V and J are TRBV6-1 and TRBJ1-2; D may be TRBD1 (6 bases). The CDR3 has 13 residues. V was clipped by 6 bases and J by 7 bases, with 15 bases between them. The germline V gene has CDR1 MNHNS and CDR2 SASEGT. The CDR3 DNA follows: TGTGCCAGCAGCCCAACAGGGATTGGTGGCTACACCTTC. Translating gives CASSPTGIGGYTF.

In its sample, this clonotype was seen a few times. The rearrangement joins TRBV4-1 to TRBJ2-1, with D unclear. The CDR3 has 18 amino acids. Looked up from germline, CDR1 is MGHRA and CDR2 is YSYEKL. The V end was cut by 4 bases, the J end by 7 bases, with 26 bases between. The CDR3 region is CASSLLAANVEYRNEQFF. The CDR3 DNA is TGCGCCAGCAGCCTCCTGGCCGCAAACGTGGAATATAGGAATGAGCAGTTCTTC.

The sample holds a few counts of this clonotype. The J gene is TRBJ2-2, the V gene TRBV7-2; no definite D call. V lost 4 bases, J lost 5 bases, and 8 bases lay in between. This CDR3 has 13 amino acids. The germline gives CDR1 SGHTA, CDR2 FQGNSA. The CDR3 region has the DNA TGTGCCAGCAGCTATAGGAGAACCGGGGAGCTGTTTTTT. Translation gives CASSYRRTGELFF.

The rearrangement links TRBV6-2 or TRBV6-3 to TRBJ1-2; 9 bases fit TRBD1. V was pared by 10 bases and J by 7 bases, with 4 bases of the junction left unmatched. Germline CDR1 and CDR2: MNHEY and SVGEGT. CDR3 length: 11 residues. The CDR3 loop is CATQGAGGYTF. The DNA for the CDR3 is TGTGCCACACAGGGGGCTGGTGGCTACACCTTC.

The chain joins TRBV27 to TRBJ2-7; TRBD1 agrees at 7 bases. This CDR3 contains 15 residues. J lost 0 bases, V lost 0 bases, and 2 bases had no gene match. Germline CDR1 reads MNHEY; CDR2 reads SMNVEV (reference sequence). CDR3 in amino acids: CASSLSTGSSYEQYF. Here the CDR3 DNA reads TGTGCCAGCAGTTTATCGACAGGGAGCTCCTACGAGCAGTACTTC.

This chain links TRBV5-1 with TRBJ2-7, with 8 positions matching TRBD2. V lost 5 bases to trimming and J lost 3 bases; unmatched junction nucleotides: 10. In germline, CDR1 is SGHRS, CDR2 YFSETQ. The CDR3 is 15 amino acids. CDR3 residues: CASSGAAGGLYEQYF. The CDR3 DNA follows: TGCGCCAGCAGTGGGGCGGCGGGAGGTCTCTACGAGCAGTACTTC.